These 6 T cell receptor beta chains originate from one sample sequenced in a study of T cells in tuberculosis. Assay: immunoSEQ multiplex PCR; the TCRdb copy retains only in-frame clones and omits some. The sample has over 40,000 clones, nearly 97% seen once. The sample was PBMCs. These receptors were obtained from a donor aged 10-29 years with latent tuberculosis or without tuberculosis infection.

This clone was seen a single time. The chain combines TRBV5-5 with TRBJ1-2; D gene ambiguous. Germline loops: CDR1 SGHKS, CDR2 YYEKEE (reference sequence). Trimming cost V 0 bases and J 8 bases, with 14 bases left between them. This CDR3 is built from 14 residues. CDR3 DNA: TGTGCCAGCAGCTTGGCAGGTGGGCTATGGGGCTACACCTTC. Translated: CASSLAGGLWGYTF.

The chain recombines TRBV18 with TRBJ2-1; 9 bases are shared with TRBD2. This CDR3 is built from 15 residues. V dropped 3 bases and J dropped 9; count of bases not matched to a gene: 9. Per germline, CDR1 KGHSH and CDR2 LQKENI. The CDR3 sequence: CASSPAAGGPAEQFF. CDR3 sequence (DNA): TGTGCCAGCTCACCTGCTGCGGGGGGGCCGGCTGAGCAGTTCTTC.

The V and J genes are TRBV25-1 and TRBJ1-3, with 7 bases matching TRBD1. J lost 10 bases, V lost 4 bases, and 4 bases had no gene match. The germline CDR1 and CDR2 sequences are MGHDK and SYGVNS. The CDR3 has 12 amino acids. The CDR3, as DNA: TGTGCCAGCAGTGGAACACAGGGGACCATATATTTT. It translates to CASSGTQGTIYF. Looking up the rest from reference TRBV25-1 and TRBJ1-3 gives the full variable domain: EADIYQTPRYLVIGTGKKITLECSQTMGHDKMYWYQQDPGMELHLIHYSYGVNSTEKGDLSSESTVSRIRTEHFPLTLESARPSHTSQYLCASSGTQGTIYFGEGSWLTVV.

V usage is TRBV9 and J usage is TRBJ2-5, with TRBD2 matching over 8 bases. Germline-derived CDR1 and CDR2 are SGDLS and YYNGEE. The CDR3 covers 15 residues. The V segment lost 0 bases and the J segment 1 base; nucleotides outside the gene matches: 2. The CDR3, as DNA: TGTGCCAGCAGCGTAGCGGGGGGGGTCCAAGAGACCCAGTACTTC. Translating it yields CASSVAGGVQETQYF.

The J gene is TRBJ2-7, the V gene TRBV27; 7 bases map to TRBD2. V shed 5 bases and J 6 bases; nucleotides not matched to a gene: 13. Germline CDR1 is MNHEY and CDR2 is SMNVEV (reference sequence). The CDR3 is 15 residues long. CDR3 sequence (DNA): TGTGCCAGCAGTCGCCTGGGACTACTCCGGGGCGAGCAGTACTTC. Protein sequence: CASSRLGLLRGEQYF.

The chain couples TRBV28 to TRBJ1-5, with no clear D. The CDR3 totals 18 residues. V was shortened by 2 bases and J by 6 bases, with 23 bases between the two germline ends. Germline lookup yields CDR1 MDHEN and CDR2 SYDVKM. This CDR3 is CASSLSLVGQYRPQPQHF. For the CDR3, the DNA is TGTGCCAGCAGTTTAAGTTTAGTTGGGCAGTATCGTCCTCAGCCCCAGCATTTT.